Detailed here is one TCR beta chain. Antigen specificity is unknown. Some clones are missing from TCRdb's copy, which holds only in-frame ones; the method was immunoSEQ multiplex PCR. Of 85,000 to 130,000 clones in the sample, 91% were seen once. The source of the sample is a study of PD-L1 blockade in urothelial cancer. In the study overall: Blood was evaluated 3 weeks (second dose) and 6 weeks after therapy began. Peripheral blood specimens exhibited a median yield of roughly 140,000 T cells. Findings and limits, study-wide: Pretreatment TCR clonality in blood under the median foretold superior survival.

The CDR3 has 14 residues. With 6 bases clipped from V and 6 bases from J, the junction kept 2 bases outside the gene matches. CDR1 and CDR2 (germline): SGHVS, FNYEAQ. The sample in question was PBMCs, obtained around atezolizumab (anti-PD-L1) treatment. This TCR derives from a woman older than 75 with urothelial cancer. The chain has TRBV7-6 and TRBJ2-3, with TRBD2 identical over 14 bases. CDR3 protein: CASRTSGRADTQYF. CDR3 bases: TGTGCCAGCAGGACTAGCGGGAGGGCCGATACGCAGTATTTT.